The 18 T cell receptor beta chains below were found in one sample sequenced in a study of metastatic and nonmetastatic thyroid tumors. MiXCR reprocessed the PCR reads for TCRdb. The sample lists 15,000 or so clones, 9% to 13% occurring once. Treatment of any kind had been given to no patient before thyroid surgery. Material for sequencing was blood. The receptors were sampled from a female donor with papillary thyroid cancer or a benign thyroid nodule (not recorded which). Some clones in this sample may be carry-over from other donors' samples.

This clone was counted a few times. The genes are TRBV6-1 and TRBJ1-1, with TRBD1 matching over 7 bases. J was trimmed by 3 bases and V by 3 bases; bases with no gene match: 13. The CDR3 is 17 amino acids. CDR1 MNHNS and CDR2 SASEGT come from the germline V gene. The CDR3 is CASSEAWWTGVHTEAFF. The DNA for the CDR3 is TGTGCCAGCAGTGAGGCCTGGTGGACAGGCGTCCACACTGAAGCTTTCTTT.

This clone was seen repeatedly, ten times or more. The chain recombines TRBV4-2 with TRBJ1-2; 10 bases match TRBD1. The CDR3 extends over 17 amino acids. Germline V gene data show CDR1 as LGHNA and CDR2 as YNFKEQ. J was trimmed by 4 bases and V by 3 bases; bases with no gene match: 11. The DNA for the CDR3 is TGTGCCAGCAGCCAGGACCCCTTAGGGACAGGGGCCTATGGCTACACCTTC. Translating gives CASSQDPLGTGAYGYTF.

This clone was found many times. This chain connects TRBV7-8 to TRBJ2-1, with TRBD1 matching 7 bases. The CDR3 sequence is 16 residues long. Germline CDR1 reads SGHVS; CDR2 reads FQNEAQ. Trimming removed 1 base from V and 4 bases from J; junction bases left unmatched: 7. The DNA for the CDR3 is TGTGCCAGCAGCTTAGGAGCAGGGGGAGTTTACAATGAGCAGTTCTTC. This codes for CASSLGAGGVYNEQFF.

There are a few counts of this clone. This may be a read error, as it is one base from a much larger clone. This chain uses TRBV18 with TRBJ2-2, with D perhaps assigned TRBD1 or TRBD2 (6 bases each). The CDR3 extends over 16 amino acids. In germline, CDR1 is KGHSH, CDR2 LQKENI. CDR3 sequence (DNA): TGTGCCAGATCACCCCCCGAGGGGGGCGATGGCGGGGAGCTGTTTTTT. It yields the protein CARSPPEGGDGGELFF.

This clone has at least ten counts. The rearrangement links TRBV7-3 to TRBJ2-7, with D perhaps matching TRBD1 or TRBD2 (5 bases each). Germline V gives CDR1 SGHTA, CDR2 FQGTGA. V was shortened by 6 bases and J by 3 bases, with 15 bases between the two germline ends. The CDR3 has 14 residues. The CDR3 bases are TGTGCCAGCAGTCAATATGGGGGAAACTACGAGCAGTACTTC. Translating it yields CASSQYGGNYEQYF.

This clone has ten or more counts. This chain uses TRBV19 with TRBJ2-6; D gene unclear. From germline, CDR1 is LNHDA and CDR2 SQIVND (reference sequence). The length of the CDR3 is 16 residues. Trimming removed 3 bases at V and 2 bases at J, with 11 bases between. The CDR3 region has the DNA TGTGCCAGTAGTATGGGGTTTTCCGCTGGGGCCAACGTCCTGACTTTC. Protein: CASSMGFSAGANVLTF.

This clone is medium-sized within its sample. The chain links TRBV6-5 to TRBJ1-1; the D is unclear. This CDR3 has 16 residues. V shed 0 bases and J shed 1 base, with 12 bases lying between them. From germline, CDR1 is MNHEY and CDR2 SVGAGI. The CDR3 loop reads CASSYSTYYRNTEAFF. The CDR3 DNA sequence: TGTGCCAGCAGTTACTCAACATATTACAGGAACACTGAAGCTTTCTTT.

Ten or more counts support this clone. The CDR3 protein is CASHRGPSYGYTF. As DNA, the CDR3 is TGTGCCAGCCACAGGGGACCCTCGTATGGCTACACCTTC. The J gene is TRBJ1-2, the V gene TRBV19; 7 bases are a match to TRBD1. Germline V gene sequence: CDR1 LNHDA, CDR2 SQIVND (reference sequence). There are 13 residues in the CDR3. The V and J ends lost 9 bases and 5 bases, in that order; junction bases with no gene match: 9.

This chain joins TRBV5-1 and TRBJ2-1; tentative D call: TRBD2 (7 bases). CDR1 is SGHRS, CDR2 YFSETQ, per germline. CDR3 length: 16 residues. With 4 bases removed from V and 8 bases from J, the gap between germline ends came to 22 bases. CDR3 sequence: CASSPQGSGVSDEQFF. The DNA for the CDR3 is TGCGCCAGCAGCCCTCAGGGGAGCGGGGTGTCCGATGAGCAGTTCTTC.

This clone was counted ten times or more. At one end the junction does not follow the germline gene, possibly because of a read error. The rearrangement links TRBV19 to TRBJ1-3; D perhaps matches TRBD1 (5 bases). The V gene's germline CDR1 is LNHDA and CDR2 SQIVND (reference sequence). This CDR3 comprises 11 residues. CDR3 bases: TGTGCCAGTAGTATAGGTTGGGACGGGGCTTTT. Its translation: CASSIGWDGAF. The whole variable domain, filled in from reference TRBV19 and TRBJ1-3, reads DGGITQSPKYLFRKEGQNVTLSCEQNLNHDAMYWYRQDPGQGLRLIYYSQIVNDFQKGDIAEGYSVSREKKESFPLTVTSAQKNPTAFYLCASSIGWDGAFGEGSWLTVV.

This clone came up many times. The DNA of the CDR3 is TGTGCCAGTAGTATAGATGGCAGCACAGATACGCAGTATTTT. It encodes CASSIDGSTDTQYF. This chain joins TRBV19 and TRBJ2-3; unclear D gene. Looked up from germline, CDR1 is LNHDA and CDR2 is SQIVND (reference sequence). There are 14 residues in the CDR3. Deletions cut 0 bases from V and 0 bases from J, with 4 bases between.

This clone was seen repeatedly, ten times or more. V gene TRBV6-1 combines with J gene TRBJ2-7; TRBD1 matches 8 bases. Germline lookup yields CDR1 MNHNS and CDR2 SASEGT. CDR3 length: 15 residues. The J segment lost 5 bases and the V segment lost 5 bases, leaving 11 bases of the junction unmatched. CDR3 amino acids: CASSPRQGNIHEQYF. The CDR3 nucleotides are TGTGCCAGCAGTCCGCGACAGGGGAATATCCACGAGCAGTACTTC.

By frequency in the sample, this clone is medium-sized. The gene calls are TRBV6-1 and TRBJ1-2, with TRBD1 matching 9 bases. The CDR3 covers 15 residues. Germline V gene lookup returns CDR1 MNHNS and CDR2 SASEGT. The V and J ends lost 5 bases and 2 bases, in that order; junction bases with no gene match: 6. Here the CDR3 DNA reads TGTGCCAGCAGTCCGGGACAGGGACTAAACTATGGCTACACCTTC. Translation: CASSPGQGLNYGYTF.

This clone turned up a few times. Its ends do not fully match the called genes, so a read error is possible. The chain is built from TRBV28 and TRBJ1-2; D is uncertain. Germline values: CDR1 MDHEN, CDR2 SYDVKM. The CDR3 totals 16 residues. CDR3 protein: CASSIRGGPRDYVYTF. The CDR3 region has the DNA TGTGCCAGCAGTATCCGTGGCGGCCCCAGAGACTATGTCTACACCTTC.

J is TRBJ2-7 and V is TRBV6-2 or TRBV6-3; possibly TRBD2 for D (6 bases). Germline values: CDR1 MNHEY, CDR2 SVGEGT. V lost 6 bases, J lost 0 bases, and 15 bases lay in between. This CDR3 spans 15 amino acids. The CDR3 DNA sequence: TGTGCCAGCAGGGTTTCGGGAGCGGACTCCTACGAGCAGTACTTC. This gives the protein CASRVSGADSYEQYF.

About this clone: This may stem from a read error, because a much larger clone lies one nucleotide away. V and J are TRBV18 and TRBJ1-2, with TRBD1 matching over 7 bases. V trimming: 3 bases; J trimming: 4 bases; junction bases outside the gene matches: 8. The CDR3 loop spans 15 amino acids. The germline CDR1 and CDR2 sequences are KGHSH and LQKENI. CDR3 DNA: TGTGCCAGCTCACCGCCCGACAGGGTGGGCTATGGCTACACCTTC. Residues: CASSPPDRVGYGYTF.

The chain employs TRBV6-1 and TRBJ1-2; unclear D gene. The V end was cut by 4 bases, the J end by 4 bases, with 13 bases between. The CDR3 has 14 residues. Germline assignment: CDR1 MNHNS and CDR2 SASEGT. CDR3 protein: CASSGPSDIYGYTF. The CDR3 region has the DNA TGTGCCAGCAGTGGGCCCAGCGATATCTATGGCTACACCTTC.

This clone is medium-sized (0.01 to 0.1%). The CDR3 loop reads CASSYPPRWETQYF. The DNA of the CDR3 is TGTGCCAGCAGTTACCCGCCACGGTGGGAGACCCAGTACTTC. The V call is TRBV6-2 or TRBV6-3, the J call TRBJ2-5; D is undetermined. Per the germline V gene, CDR1 is MNHEY and CDR2 is SVGEGT. V lost 2 bases and J 5 bases, leaving 12 bases between the germline ends. The CDR3 has 14 residues.